This paragraph covers one TCR beta chain sequence. It lacks a known antigen. Base qualities are not recorded, but no much larger clone differs from it by a single base. This entry belongs to a study of vaccination effects on CD4 cells after COVID-19 (dated by TCRdb to between 2022 and 2023). As for the study more broadly: Participants received two doses of either the BNT162b2 or the mRNA-1273 mRNA SARS-CoV-2 vaccine. SARS-CoV-2 spike-specific CD4+ TCR repertoires from before and after mRNA vaccination were compared in COVID-19 convalescent patients and in infection-naive vaccine recipients. Altogether, around ten COVID-19 convalescent patients and several SARS-CoV-2-naive healthy vaccine recipients made up the full study. Cultures from other donors in the study were sequenced using the Oncomine TCR Beta short-read assay on an Illumina iSeq 100. Study-wide findings and limitations: At late post-vaccination timepoints, both infection-induced and vaccine-induced clones showed marked clonal contraction, consistent with waning T cell responses. Only a small number of convalescent patients were included, and no early post-infection timepoints were available, which limited the study. Among healthy vaccine recipients, nearly all vaccine-induced clones were SARS-CoV-2 mono-reactive, and only 1 of 255 was cross-reactive with common cold coronaviruses.

The library came from the immunoSEQ multiplex PCR assay. DNA from the cultured and isolated CD4+ T cells underwent TCR beta CDR3 sequencing. Under the source paper's analysis protocol: Non-productive TCR sequences were removed, reads were trimmed to the CDR3 region, and CDR3s of at least 7 amino acids were retained. Antigen-specific clonotypes were identified using the MANAFEST web app by comparison of expansion in peptide wells against reference cultures. To be called positive, a clone needed expansion at FDR<0.05 compared with the reference and with all other wells, an odds ratio greater than 5, and a frequency greater than 0.1% in two replicate wells. A clonotype was called cross-reactive if it was significantly expanded both in SARS-CoV-2 spike wells and in at least one common cold coronavirus spike condition. Levenshtein distance calculated with the stringdist R package was used to assess CDR3 similarity, and unrooted trees were constructed with ape in R 3.6.1. The table was pulled from immuneACCESS by TCRdb, which kept in-frame rearrangements only. Such tables lose some clones; where checked, under half of the loss comes from unresolved V genes, and the rest has no known cause. For V, J and clone size, that table is used; D and trimming come from the DNA. In all, the sample holds 68,000 or so clones, and 80% of those were seen once. The ten most abundant clones make up more than 9% of the sample.

CDR1 and CDR2 are read off the germline V gene as SGHVS and FQNEAQ. The CDR3 sequence holds 16 residues, the cysteine and phenylalanine included. Only the CDR3 part of the read is kept: 48 bases, read in frame from the first base. Relative to germline, V is missing 2 bases and J is missing 2 bases, with 2 bases of the junction outside any gene match. In the ViraFEST assay, PBMC were stimulated with viral peptide pools, and antigen-specific CD4+ T cell clonotypes were then identified by expansion using TCR sequencing. After around 10 days of culture, CD4+ T cells were isolated with the EasySep CD4+ T cell isolation kit. Healthy vaccine recipients had no prior SARS-CoV-2 infection, confirmed by negative nucleocapsid antibodies before and after vaccination. Approximately 2 million PBMC per well were cultured in IMDM with 5% human AB serum, about 9.4 IU/ml IL-2 and gentamicin, plus 10 ug/ml peptides. Half of the culture medium was replaced with fresh IL-2-containing medium on days 3 and 7. Unless otherwise noted, each peptide stimulation condition was cultured in triplicate wells. PBMC were separated from whole blood using Ficoll-Paque Plus gradient centrifugation and were then either cryopreserved at -140C or used fresh. The overlapping peptide pools covered the spike proteins of SARS-CoV-2 as well as those of the common cold coronaviruses HCoV-NL63, HCoV-OC43 and HCoV-229E. Genomic DNA was extracted from cultured CD4+ T cells with the QIAamp micro DNA kit.

This sequence was found in a human donor who received a COVID-19 vaccine. The source was CD4+ T cells from PBMCs cultured with SARS-CoV-2 spike peptides, collected before COVID-19 vaccination. This sample's cell subset or site label indicates: SARS-CoV-2 spike overlapping peptide pool stimulation. The rearrangement joined TRBV7-8 to TRBJ2-6, and 8 bases in between align with TRBD1. The sequenced DNA: TGTGCCAGCAGCTTACAGGGGGCAGCTGGGGCCAACGTCCTGACTTTC. Its protein product is CASSLQGAAGANVLTF.